This T cell receptor (beta chain) emerged from a study of shared clonotypes between healthy human individuals. From germline, CDR1 is SEHNR and CDR2 FQNEAQ (reference sequence). With 2 bases removed from V and 6 bases from J, the gap between germline ends came to 7 bases. CDR3 size: 13 residues. Some clones are missing from TCRdb's copy, which holds only in-frame ones; the method was immunoSEQ multiplex PCR. In the table there are about 990,000 clones, about 84% of which are singletons. This clone was found many times. The sample taken for sequencing was memory CD4+ T cells from PBMCs. The subset was: CD45RA-negative fraction. The V gene is TRBV7-9, the J gene TRBJ2-2; D gene unclear. The clonotype was recovered from a man in his late teens or twenties in good health. Some clones in this sample may be carry-over from other donors' samples. The CDR3 DNA reads TGTGCCAGCAGCTTATCGTGGTCCGGGGAGCTGTTTTTT. Its translation: CASSLSWSGELFF.